Listed here are 16 T cell receptor beta chains from one sample, sequenced in a study of shared clonotypes between healthy human individuals. Libraries were prepared by immunoSEQ multiplex PCR; TCRdb keeps only in-frame clonotypes and omits some of them. Of 2.3 million or so clones in the sample, more than 80% were seen once. The specimen sequenced was naive CD4+ T cells from PBMCs. Subset reported: CD45RA+ positively selected. Receptor source: a man between 18 and 29 years old in good health. Some clones in this sample may be carry-over from other donors' samples.

This clone was observed once. This chain links TRBV28 with TRBJ2-7; D may be TRBD1 (6 bases). Trimming left V 5 bases short and J 0 bases short, with 14 bases between. The germline V gene has CDR1 MDHEN and CDR2 SYDVKM. CDR3 length: 15 residues. The CDR3 sequence: CASSAPDRYSYEQYF. The CDR3, as DNA: TGTGCCAGCAGTGCCCCCGACAGGTACTCCTACGAGCAGTACTTC. Full variable domain (outside the CDR3, taken from reference TRBV28 and TRBJ2-7): DVKVTQSSRYLVKRTGEKVFLECVQDMDHENMFWYRQDPGLGLRLIYFSYDVKMKEKGDIPEGYSVSREKKERFSLILESASTNQTSMYLCASSAPDRYSYEQYFGPGTRLTVT.

Details on this clone: Within the sample, other DNA sequences also encode this same CDR3. This chain links TRBV10-1 with TRBJ1-5; D not resolved. Trimming removed 0 bases from V and 1 base from J, with 1 base in between. The CDR3 length is 13 residues. CDR1 and CDR2 from the germline V gene are WNHNN and SYGVQD (reference sequence). CDR3 in amino acids: CASSESSNQPQHF. DNA for the CDR3: TGCGCCAGCAGTGAGTCGAGCAATCAGCCCCAGCATTTT.

The J gene is TRBJ2-7, the V gene TRBV28, with D uncertain. Germline-derived CDR1 and CDR2 are MDHEN and SYDVKM. The CDR3 covers 12 residues. Trimming left V 7 bases short and J 1 base short, with 8 bases between. The CDR3 sequence: CASMGTSYEQYF. Written as DNA, the CDR3 is TGTGCCAGCATGGGCACATCCTACGAGCAGTACTTC.

In DNA form, the CDR3 reads TGTGCCAGCAGGCCCCCGGTTGACACTGAAGCTTTCTTT. Translation gives CASRPPVDTEAFF. This chain joins TRBV6-5 and TRBJ1-1; D gene uncertain. CDR1 MNHEY and CDR2 SVGAGI come from the germline V gene. Between the trimmed V and J ends, which lost 6 bases and 3 bases, there was a span of 11 bases. This CDR3 has 13 residues.

The CDR3 reads CASSRLGRYNEQFF. The CDR3 bases are TGCGCCAGCAGTCGCTTGGGCCGTTACAATGAGCAGTTCTTC. V and J are TRBV4-1 and TRBJ2-1; D gene ambiguous. In germline, CDR1 is MGHRA, CDR2 YSYEKL. V was pared by 6 bases and J by 4 bases, with 13 bases between. There are 14 residues in the CDR3.

The chain recombines TRBV28 with TRBJ2-7, with 8 bases matching TRBD2. V shed 3 bases and J 4 bases; nucleotides not matched to a gene: 11. Germline assignment: CDR1 MDHEN and CDR2 SYDVKM. The CDR3 extends over 16 amino acids. The DNA for the CDR3 is TGTGCCAGCAGTTTGCCTGGGACTAGAGGTGGATACGAGCAGTACTTC. Protein product: CASSLPGTRGGYEQYF.

The chain's CDR3 is CASIQSGSRETQYF. CDR3 bases: TGTGCCAGCATTCAGTCCGGGTCACGGGAGACCCAGTACTTC. The chain recombines TRBV2 with TRBJ2-5, with D unresolved. CDR1 SNHLY and CDR2 FYNNEI come from the germline V gene. The CDR3 sequence is 14 residues long. V was trimmed by 7 bases and J by 5 bases, leaving 17 bases between them.

The chain carries TRBV28 and TRBJ1-4; tentative D call: TRBD1 (6 bases). V was clipped by 6 bases and J by 7 bases, with 18 bases between them. CDR1 is MDHEN and CDR2 is SYDVKM in the germline V gene. This CDR3 region has 15 residues. DNA of the CDR3: TGTGCCAGCAGCCCCACAGGGCGTGGTAGTGAAAAACTGTTTTTT. Its protein is CASSPTGRGSEKLFF. The complete variable domain, with remaining parts taken from reference TRBV28 and TRBJ1-4, reads DVKVTQSSRYLVKRTGEKVFLECVQDMDHENMFWYRQDPGLGLRLIYFSYDVKMKEKGDIPEGYSVSREKKERFSLILESASTNQTSMYLCASSPTGRGSEKLFFGSGTQLSVL.

The chain carries TRBV19 and TRBJ2-7, with TRBD2 identical over 14 bases. J lost 1 base, V lost 6 bases, and 2 bases had no gene match. Per germline, CDR1 LNHDA and CDR2 SQIVND (reference sequence). The CDR3 sequence is 15 residues long. CDR3 amino acids: CASRGLAGESYEQYF. The CDR3 DNA reads as TGTGCCAGTAGGGGACTAGCGGGAGAATCCTACGAGCAGTACTTC.

This chain uses TRBV7-3 with TRBJ2-1; 8 bases align to TRBD2. This CDR3 spans 13 amino acids. CDR1 is SGHTA and CDR2 is FQGTGA in the germline V gene. V lost 4 bases, J lost 13 bases, and 9 bases stayed unmatched. CDR3 residues: CASSSAARTSQFF. The CDR3 nucleotides read TGTGCCAGCAGCTCAGCAGCCAGGACTAGCCAGTTCTTC.

This sequence joins TRBV28 and TRBJ1-2; D not certain. The CDR3 totals 14 residues. The germline V gene encodes CDR1 MDHEN and CDR2 SYDVKM. The V end lost 5 bases, the J end lost 3 bases, and 13 bases lay between the germline ends. The CDR3 reads CASSPLDRDYGYTF. The CDR3 nucleotides are TGTGCCAGCAGTCCCCTGGACCGAGACTATGGCTACACCTTC.

The CDR3 loop reads CASRIQGDPEGYTF. The DNA for the CDR3 is TGTGCCAGCAGAATACAGGGGGACCCCGAGGGCTACACCTTC. The chain uses TRBV28 and TRBJ1-2, with 8 bases matching TRBD1. The V gene end was trimmed by 6 bases and the J gene end by 8 bases; junction bases not matched to a gene: 11. The CDR3 has 14 amino acids. The V gene's germline CDR1 is MDHEN and CDR2 SYDVKM.

The chain recombines TRBV5-1 with TRBJ2-5, with D tentatively TRBD1 (5 bases). The tail of the sequence fits TRBJ2-7 better, so the J call may be wrong. The CDR3 is 14 residues long. CDR1 and CDR2 (germline): SGHRS, YFSETQ. For the CDR3, the DNA is TGCGCCAGCAGCTTGCCAGGGAATTCCTACGAGCAGTACTTC. It translates to CASSLPGNSYEQYF.

The chain links TRBV18 to TRBJ1-5; D remains ambiguous. CDR3 length: 15 residues. Germline CDR1 is KGHSH and CDR2 is LQKENI. Trimming took off 1 base at V and 5 bases at J, with 12 bases between the two ends. In DNA, the CDR3 is TGTGCCAGCTCACCACGGTTGGTCCAAGATCAGCCCCAGCATTTT. Residues: CASSPRLVQDQPQHF. Together with reference TRBV18 and TRBJ1-5, the CDR3 gives the full variable domain: NAGVMQNPRHLVRRRGQEARLRCSPMKGHSHVYWYRQLPEEGLKFMVYLQKENIIDESGMPKERFSAEFPKEGPSILRIQQVVRGDSAAYFCASSPRLVQDQPQHFGDGTRLSIL.

The chain employs TRBV7-9 and TRBJ1-1; no firm D call. CDR3 length: 16 amino acids. V dropped 1 base and J dropped 0 bases, with 12 bases sitting between them. Per germline, CDR1 SEHNR and CDR2 FQNEAQ (reference sequence). The CDR3 DNA is TGTGCCAGCAGCTTAGAATCGGGCAGGCTGAACACTGAAGCTTTCTTT. Protein sequence: CASSLESGRLNTEAFF.

Points on this clone: At the DNA level, this CDR3 is encoded by other sequences in the same sample as well. This chain connects TRBV5-1 to TRBJ1-1, with TRBD1 as a possible D gene (6 bases). Trimming removed 0 bases from V and 2 bases from J, with 11 bases in between. The germline V gene encodes CDR1 SGHRS and CDR2 YFSETQ. The CDR3 contains 15 residues. Here the CDR3 DNA reads TGCGCCAGCAGCTTGGCACAGGGTGGAAACACTGAAGCTTTCTTT. Its translation is CASSLAQGGNTEAFF.